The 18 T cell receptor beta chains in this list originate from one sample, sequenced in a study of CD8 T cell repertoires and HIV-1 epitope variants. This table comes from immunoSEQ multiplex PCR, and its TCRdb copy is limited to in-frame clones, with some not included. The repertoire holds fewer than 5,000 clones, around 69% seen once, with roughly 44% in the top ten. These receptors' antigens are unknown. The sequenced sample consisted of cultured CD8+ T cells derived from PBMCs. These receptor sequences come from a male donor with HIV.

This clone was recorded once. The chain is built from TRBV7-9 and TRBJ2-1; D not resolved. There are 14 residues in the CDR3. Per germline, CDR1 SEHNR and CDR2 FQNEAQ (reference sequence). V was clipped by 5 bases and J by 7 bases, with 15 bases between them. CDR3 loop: CASSNTHLGNEQFF. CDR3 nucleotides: TGTGCCAGCAGCAACACCCATTTGGGGAATGAGCAGTTCTTC.

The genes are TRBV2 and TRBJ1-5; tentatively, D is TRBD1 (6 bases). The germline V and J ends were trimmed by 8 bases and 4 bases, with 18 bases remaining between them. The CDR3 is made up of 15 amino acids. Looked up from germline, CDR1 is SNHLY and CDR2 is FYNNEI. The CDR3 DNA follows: TGTGCCAGCGATGAGGGGGTCACCCTAAATCAGCCCCAGCATTTT. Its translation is CASDEGVTLNQPQHF.

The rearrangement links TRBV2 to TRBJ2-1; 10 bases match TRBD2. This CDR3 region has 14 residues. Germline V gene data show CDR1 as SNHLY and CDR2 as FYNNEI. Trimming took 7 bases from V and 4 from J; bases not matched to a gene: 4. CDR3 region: CASKMTSGYNEQFF. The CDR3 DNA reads TGTGCCAGCAAGATGACTAGCGGGTACAATGAGCAGTTCTTC.

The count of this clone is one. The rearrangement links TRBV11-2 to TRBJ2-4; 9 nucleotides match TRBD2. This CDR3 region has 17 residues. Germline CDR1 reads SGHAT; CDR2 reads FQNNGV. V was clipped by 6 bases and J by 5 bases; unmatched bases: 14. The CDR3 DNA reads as TGTGCCAGCAGACCCTGGGTAGCGGGAGATCTCGAAAACATTCAGTACTTC. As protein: CASRPWVAGDLENIQYF.

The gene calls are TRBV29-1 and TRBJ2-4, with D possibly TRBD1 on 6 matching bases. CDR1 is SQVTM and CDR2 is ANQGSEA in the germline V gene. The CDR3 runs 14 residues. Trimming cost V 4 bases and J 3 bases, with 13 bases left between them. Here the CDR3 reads CSVVSSDSKNIQYF. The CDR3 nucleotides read TGCAGCGTTGTGAGTTCGGACAGCAAAAACATTCAGTACTTC.

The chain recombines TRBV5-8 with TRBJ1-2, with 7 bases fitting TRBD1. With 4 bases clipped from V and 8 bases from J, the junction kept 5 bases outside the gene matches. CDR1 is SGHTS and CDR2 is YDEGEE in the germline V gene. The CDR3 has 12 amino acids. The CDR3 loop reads CASSPGTVGYTF. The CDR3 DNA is TGTGCCAGCAGCCCTGGGACAGTCGGCTACACCTTC.

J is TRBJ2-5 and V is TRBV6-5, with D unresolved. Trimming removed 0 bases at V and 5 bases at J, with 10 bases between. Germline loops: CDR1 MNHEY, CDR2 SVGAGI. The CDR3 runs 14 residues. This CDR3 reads CASSYSHSGETQYF. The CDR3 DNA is TGTGCCAGCAGTTACTCGCACAGTGGGGAGACCCAGTACTTC.

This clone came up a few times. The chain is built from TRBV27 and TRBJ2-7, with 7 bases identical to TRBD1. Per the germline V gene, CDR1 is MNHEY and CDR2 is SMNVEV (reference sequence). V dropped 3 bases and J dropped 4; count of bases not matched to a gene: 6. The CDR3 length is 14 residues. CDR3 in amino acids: CASSFSGTAYEQYF. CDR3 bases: TGTGCCAGCAGTTTCTCCGGGACAGCGTACGAGCAGTACTTC.

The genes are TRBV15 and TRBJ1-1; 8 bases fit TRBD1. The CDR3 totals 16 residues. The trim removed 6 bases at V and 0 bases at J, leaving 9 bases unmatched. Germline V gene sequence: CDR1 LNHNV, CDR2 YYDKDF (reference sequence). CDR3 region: CATSSGTGLMNTEAFF. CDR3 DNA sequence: TGTGCCACCAGTTCCGGGACAGGACTTATGAACACTGAAGCTTTCTTT.

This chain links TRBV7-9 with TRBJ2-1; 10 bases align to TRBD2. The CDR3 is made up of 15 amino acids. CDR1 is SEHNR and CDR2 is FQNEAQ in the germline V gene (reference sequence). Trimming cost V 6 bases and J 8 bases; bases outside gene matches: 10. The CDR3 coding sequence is TGTGCCAGCAGTGAGACTAGCGGGTCCCTATATGAGCAGTTCTTC. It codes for CASSETSGSLYEQFF.

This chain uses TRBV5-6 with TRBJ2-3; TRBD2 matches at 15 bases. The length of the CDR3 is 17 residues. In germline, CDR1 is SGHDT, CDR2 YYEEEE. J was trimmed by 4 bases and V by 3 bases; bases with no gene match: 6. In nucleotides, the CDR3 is TGTGCCAGCAGCTCGGAAGGACTAGCGGGAGGGCCAGATACGCAGTATTTT. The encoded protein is CASSSEGLAGGPDTQYF.

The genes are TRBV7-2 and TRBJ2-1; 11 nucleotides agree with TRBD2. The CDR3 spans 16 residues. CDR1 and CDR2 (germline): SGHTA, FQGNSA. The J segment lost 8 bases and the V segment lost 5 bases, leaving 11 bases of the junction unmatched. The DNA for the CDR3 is TGTGCCAGCAGCGGGCTAGCGGGGGGTAAGGGAGATGAGCAGTTCTTC. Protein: CASSGLAGGKGDEQFF. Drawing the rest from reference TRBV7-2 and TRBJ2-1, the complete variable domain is GAGVSQSPSNKVTEKGKDVELRCDPISGHTALYWYRQSLGQGLEFLIYFQGNSAPDKSGLPSDRFSAERTGGSVSTLTIQRTQQEDSAVYLCASSGLAGGKGDEQFFGPGTRLTVL.

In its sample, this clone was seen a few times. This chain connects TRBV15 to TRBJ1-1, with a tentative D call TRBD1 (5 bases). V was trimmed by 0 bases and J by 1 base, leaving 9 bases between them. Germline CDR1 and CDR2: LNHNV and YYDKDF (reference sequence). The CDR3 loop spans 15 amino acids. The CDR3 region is CATSRDRGENTEAFF. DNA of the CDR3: TGTGCCACCAGCAGAGATCGGGGCGAGAACACTGAAGCTTTCTTT.

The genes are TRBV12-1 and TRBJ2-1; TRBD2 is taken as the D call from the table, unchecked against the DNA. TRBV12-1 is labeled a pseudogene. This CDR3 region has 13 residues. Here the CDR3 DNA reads TGTGCCAGCAGCTCCCGGGGGAACAATGAGCAGTTCTTC. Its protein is CASSSRGNNEQFF.

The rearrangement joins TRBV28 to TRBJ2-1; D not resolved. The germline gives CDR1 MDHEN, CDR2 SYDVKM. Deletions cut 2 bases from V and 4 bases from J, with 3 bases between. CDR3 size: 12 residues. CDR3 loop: CASSLEYNEQFF. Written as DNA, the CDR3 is TGTGCCAGCAGTTTAGAGTACAATGAGCAGTTCTTC.

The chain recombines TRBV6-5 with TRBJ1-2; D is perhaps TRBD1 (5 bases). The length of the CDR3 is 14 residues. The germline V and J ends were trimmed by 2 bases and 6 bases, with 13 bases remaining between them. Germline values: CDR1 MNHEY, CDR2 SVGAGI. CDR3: CASSYGTVNDGYTF. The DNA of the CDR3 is TGTGCCAGCAGTTACGGGACGGTGAATGATGGCTACACCTTC.

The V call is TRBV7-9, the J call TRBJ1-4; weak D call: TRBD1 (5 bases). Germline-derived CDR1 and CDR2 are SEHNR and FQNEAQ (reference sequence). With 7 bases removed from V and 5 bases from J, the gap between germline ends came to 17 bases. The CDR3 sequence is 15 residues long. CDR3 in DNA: TGTGCCAGCACCAATCTGCGGGACCAGAATGAAAAACTGTTTTTT. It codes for CASTNLRDQNEKLFF.

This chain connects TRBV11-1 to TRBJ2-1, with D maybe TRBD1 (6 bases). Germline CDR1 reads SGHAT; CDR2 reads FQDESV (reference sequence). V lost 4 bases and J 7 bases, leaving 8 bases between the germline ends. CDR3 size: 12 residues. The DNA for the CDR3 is TGTGCCAGCAGCTCAGGGGTAAATGAGCAGTTCTTC. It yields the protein CASSSGVNEQFF.